The sample holds a few counts of the clone carrying this TCR beta chain. This CDR3 has 19 amino acids. Germline V gene sequence: CDR1 MNHEY, CDR2 SMNVEV (reference sequence). Deletions cut 7 bases from V and 1 base from J, with 27 bases between. As originally analysed: Counts of nucleated cells, estimated from reference gene primer amplification, were obtained. This table comes from immunoSEQ multiplex PCR, and its TCRdb copy is limited to in-frame clones, with some not included. V, J and clone size are taken as reported in that table, and D and trimming were inferred from the DNA itself. Among some 45,000 clones, 88% were seen once, and the ten largest hold around 2.3%. This record belongs to a study of blood T cell repertoires in COVID-19. About the study: Donors in the United States, Italy and Spain gave samples during acute or convalescent COVID-19. T cells, B-cell-depleted T cells, or PBMCs supplied cDNA or gDNA.

The rearrangement joins TRBV27 to TRBJ2-3, with D maybe TRBD2 (5 bases). Source material: peripheral blood. The TCR comes from a human donor in a cohort sampled during active COVID-19. DNA of the CDR3: TGTGCCAGCACCTCCATTCGGGCTAGCTATGGCCGCGGCACAGATACGCAGTATTTT. Amino acid sequence: CASTSIRASYGRGTDTQYF.